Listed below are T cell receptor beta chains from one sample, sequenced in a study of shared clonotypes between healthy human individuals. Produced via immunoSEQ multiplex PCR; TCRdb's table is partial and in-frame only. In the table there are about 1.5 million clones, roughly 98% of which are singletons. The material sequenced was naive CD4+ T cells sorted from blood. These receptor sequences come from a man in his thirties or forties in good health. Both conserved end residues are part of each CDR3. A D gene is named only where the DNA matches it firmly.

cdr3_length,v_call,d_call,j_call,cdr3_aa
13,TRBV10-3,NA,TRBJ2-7,CAICDSNSYEQYF
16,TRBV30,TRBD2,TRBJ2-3,CAWSEGLAGGGDTQYF
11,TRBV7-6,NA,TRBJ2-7,CASSSTNEQYF
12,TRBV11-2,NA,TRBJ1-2,CASSVQAYGYTF
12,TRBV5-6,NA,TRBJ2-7,CASSTENTRQYF
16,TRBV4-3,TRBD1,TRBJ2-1,CANSQTSRGRVDEQFF
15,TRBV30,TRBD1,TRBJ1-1,CAWSERDRRNTEAFF
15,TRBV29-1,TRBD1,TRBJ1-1,CSVADRDGVNTEAFF
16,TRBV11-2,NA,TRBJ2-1,CASSPFGIPSYNEQFF
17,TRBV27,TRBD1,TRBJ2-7,CASSSGTGHLSSYEQYF
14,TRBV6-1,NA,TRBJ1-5,CASSEVDASGPQHF
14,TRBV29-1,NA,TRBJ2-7,CSAGRDTVSYEQYF
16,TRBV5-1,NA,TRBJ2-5,CASSLNHGAAGKTQYF
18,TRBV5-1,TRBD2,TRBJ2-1,CASSLAGPTSGTYNEQFF
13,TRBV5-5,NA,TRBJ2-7,CASRPGTTYEQYF
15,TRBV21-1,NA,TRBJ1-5,CASSSWTGSNQPQHF
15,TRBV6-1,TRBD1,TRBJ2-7,CASSSGTGADGEQYF
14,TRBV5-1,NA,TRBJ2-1,CASSLESLYNEQFF
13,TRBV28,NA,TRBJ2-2,CASSFRGPGELFF
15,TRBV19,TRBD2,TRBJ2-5,CASRSGRVYQETQYF
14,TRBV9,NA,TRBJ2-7,CASSGEASSYEQYF
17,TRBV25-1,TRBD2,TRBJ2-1,CASAGTSGRAIDNEQFF
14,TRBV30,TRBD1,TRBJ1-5,CAWTPDRVGQPQHF
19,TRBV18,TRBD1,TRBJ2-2,CASSPQRGTGGDNTGELFF
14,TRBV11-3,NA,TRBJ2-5,CASSLTANQETQYF
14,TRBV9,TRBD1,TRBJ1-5,CASSVATGDQPQHF
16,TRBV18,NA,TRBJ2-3,CASSPKGGGFTDTQYF
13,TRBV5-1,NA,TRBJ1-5,CASRADGNQPQHF
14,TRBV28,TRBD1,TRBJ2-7,CASSRRQGPYEQYF
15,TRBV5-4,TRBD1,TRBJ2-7,CASSSGTGGAYEQYF
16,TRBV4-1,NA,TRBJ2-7,CASSQNTGRGFYEQYF
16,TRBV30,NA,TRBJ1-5,CAWSRDSAWGNQPQHF
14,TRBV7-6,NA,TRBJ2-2,CASSLPDSAGELFF
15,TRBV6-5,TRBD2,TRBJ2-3,CASSYLSGSTDTQYF
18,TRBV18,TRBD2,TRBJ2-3,CASSPLASGTLNTDTQYF
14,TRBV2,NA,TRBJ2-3,CASRTLRTADTQYF
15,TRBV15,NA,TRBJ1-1,CATSRIGGEGTEAFF
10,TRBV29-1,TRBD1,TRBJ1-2,CSGTGNGYTF
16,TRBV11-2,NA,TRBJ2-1,CASSLFAGTHYNEQFF
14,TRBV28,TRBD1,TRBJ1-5,CASSSTGDPWPQHF
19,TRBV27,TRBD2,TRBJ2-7,CASSLYALGTSGTSYEQYF
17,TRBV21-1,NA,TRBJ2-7,CASSPRRAGQSNYEQYF
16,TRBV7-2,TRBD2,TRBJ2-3,CASSFSWREEGATQYF
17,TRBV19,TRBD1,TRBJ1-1,CASSATGGGRMNTEAFF
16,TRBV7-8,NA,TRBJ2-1,CASSPLIQAGTNEQFF
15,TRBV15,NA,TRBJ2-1,CATSRGTSSDNEQFF
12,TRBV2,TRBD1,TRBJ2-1,CASSDRTGVRFF
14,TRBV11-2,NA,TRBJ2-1,CASSPNNVGIEQFF
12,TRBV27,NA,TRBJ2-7,CASTASSYEQYF